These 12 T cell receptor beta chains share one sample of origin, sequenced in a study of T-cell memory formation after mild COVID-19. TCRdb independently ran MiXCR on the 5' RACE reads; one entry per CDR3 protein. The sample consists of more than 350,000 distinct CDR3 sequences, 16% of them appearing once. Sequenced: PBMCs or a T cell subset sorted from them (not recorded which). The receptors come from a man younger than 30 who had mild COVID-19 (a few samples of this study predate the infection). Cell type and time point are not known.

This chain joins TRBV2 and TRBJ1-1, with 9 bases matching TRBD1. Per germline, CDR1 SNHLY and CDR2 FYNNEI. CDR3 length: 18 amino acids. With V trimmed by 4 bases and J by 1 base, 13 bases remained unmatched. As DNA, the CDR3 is TGTGCCAGCAGTGCTCCGGGACAGGGTCATCAAAGGAACACTGAAGCTTTCTTT. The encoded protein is CASSAPGQGHQRNTEAFF.

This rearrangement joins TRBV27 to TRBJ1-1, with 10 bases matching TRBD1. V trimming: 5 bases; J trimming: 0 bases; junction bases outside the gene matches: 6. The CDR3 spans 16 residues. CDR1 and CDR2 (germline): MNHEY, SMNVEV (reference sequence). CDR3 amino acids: CASSTRTGGMNTEAFF. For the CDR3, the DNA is TGTGCCAGCAGTACCCGGACAGGGGGTATGAACACTGAAGCTTTCTTT.

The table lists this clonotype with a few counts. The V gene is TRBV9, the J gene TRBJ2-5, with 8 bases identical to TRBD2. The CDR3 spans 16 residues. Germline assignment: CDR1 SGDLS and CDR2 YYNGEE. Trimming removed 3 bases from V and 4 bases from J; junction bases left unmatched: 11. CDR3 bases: TGTGCCAGCAGCGAGCCGACCGGGACTAGGGGAGAGACCCAGTACTTC. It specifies CASSEPTGTRGETQYF. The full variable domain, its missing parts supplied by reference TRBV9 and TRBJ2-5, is DSGVTQTPKHLITATGQRVTLRCSPRSGDLSVYWYQQSLDQGLQFLIQYYNGEERAKGNILERFSAQQFPDLHSELNLSSLELGDSALYFCASSEPTGTRGETQYFGPGTRLLVL.

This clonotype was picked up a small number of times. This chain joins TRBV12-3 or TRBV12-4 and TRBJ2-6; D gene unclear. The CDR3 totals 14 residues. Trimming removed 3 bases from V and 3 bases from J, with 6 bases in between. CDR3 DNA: TGTGCCAGCAGTTTGACCGGTGGGGCCAACGTCCTGACTTTC. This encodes CASSLTGGANVLTF.

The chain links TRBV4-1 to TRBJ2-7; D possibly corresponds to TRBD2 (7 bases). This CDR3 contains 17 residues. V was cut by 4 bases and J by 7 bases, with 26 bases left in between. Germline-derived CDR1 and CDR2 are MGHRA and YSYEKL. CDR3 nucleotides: TGCGCCAGCAGCCGTCGAGAGAGGGGGGGTGGGTCTGGAGAGCAGTACTTC. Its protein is CASSRRERGGGSGEQYF.

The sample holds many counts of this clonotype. CDR3 sequence reads: CASSSEVLAGYDEQFF. As DNA, the CDR3 is TGTGCCAGCAGTTCCGAGGTCTTGGCAGGGTACGATGAGCAGTTCTTC. The chain combines TRBV6-2 or TRBV6-3 with TRBJ2-1; D might be TRBD1 (5 bases). V was cut by 4 bases and J by 8 bases, with 21 bases left in between. CDR3 length: 16 amino acids. The germline V gene has CDR1 MNHEY and CDR2 SVGEGT.

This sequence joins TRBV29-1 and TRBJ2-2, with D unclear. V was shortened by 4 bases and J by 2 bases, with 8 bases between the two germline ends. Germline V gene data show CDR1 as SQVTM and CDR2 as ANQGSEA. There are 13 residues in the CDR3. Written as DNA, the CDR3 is TGCAGCGTTGTCGTGCCTAACACCGGGGAGCTGTTTTTT. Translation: CSVVVPNTGELFF.

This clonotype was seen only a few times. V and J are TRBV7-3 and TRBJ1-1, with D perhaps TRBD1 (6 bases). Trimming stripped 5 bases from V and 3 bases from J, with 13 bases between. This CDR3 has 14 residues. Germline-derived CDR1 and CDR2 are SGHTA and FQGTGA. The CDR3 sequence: CASSRGGLDTEAFF. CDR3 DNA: TGTGCCAGCAGCCGGGGGGGGCTAGACACTGAAGCTTTCTTT.

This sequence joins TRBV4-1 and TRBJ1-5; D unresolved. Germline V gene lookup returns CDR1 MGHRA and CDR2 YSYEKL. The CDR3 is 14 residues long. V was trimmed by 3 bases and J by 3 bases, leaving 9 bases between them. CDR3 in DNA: TGCGCCAGCAGCCACCGCGGTGTCAATCAGCCCCAGCATTTT. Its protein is CASSHRGVNQPQHF.

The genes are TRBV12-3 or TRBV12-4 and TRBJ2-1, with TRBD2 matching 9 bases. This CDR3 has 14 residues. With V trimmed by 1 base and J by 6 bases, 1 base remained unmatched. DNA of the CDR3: TGTGCCAGCAGTTTAGGAGCGGGGGGCAATGAGCAGTTCTTC. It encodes CASSLGAGGNEQFF.

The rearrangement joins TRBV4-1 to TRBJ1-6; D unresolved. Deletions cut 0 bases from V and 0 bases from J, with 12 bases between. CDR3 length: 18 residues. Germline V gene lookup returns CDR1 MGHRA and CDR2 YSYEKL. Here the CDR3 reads CASSQEGGGSSYNSPLHF. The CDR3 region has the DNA TGCGCCAGCAGCCAAGAGGGCGGCGGGAGCTCCTATAATTCACCCCTCCACTTT.

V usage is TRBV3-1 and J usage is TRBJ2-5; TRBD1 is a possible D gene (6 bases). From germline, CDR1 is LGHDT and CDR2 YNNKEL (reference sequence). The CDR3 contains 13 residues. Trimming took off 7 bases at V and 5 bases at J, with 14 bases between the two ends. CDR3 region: CASTTWTAETQYF. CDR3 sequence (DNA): TGTGCCAGCACCACGTGGACAGCCGAGACCCAGTACTTC.